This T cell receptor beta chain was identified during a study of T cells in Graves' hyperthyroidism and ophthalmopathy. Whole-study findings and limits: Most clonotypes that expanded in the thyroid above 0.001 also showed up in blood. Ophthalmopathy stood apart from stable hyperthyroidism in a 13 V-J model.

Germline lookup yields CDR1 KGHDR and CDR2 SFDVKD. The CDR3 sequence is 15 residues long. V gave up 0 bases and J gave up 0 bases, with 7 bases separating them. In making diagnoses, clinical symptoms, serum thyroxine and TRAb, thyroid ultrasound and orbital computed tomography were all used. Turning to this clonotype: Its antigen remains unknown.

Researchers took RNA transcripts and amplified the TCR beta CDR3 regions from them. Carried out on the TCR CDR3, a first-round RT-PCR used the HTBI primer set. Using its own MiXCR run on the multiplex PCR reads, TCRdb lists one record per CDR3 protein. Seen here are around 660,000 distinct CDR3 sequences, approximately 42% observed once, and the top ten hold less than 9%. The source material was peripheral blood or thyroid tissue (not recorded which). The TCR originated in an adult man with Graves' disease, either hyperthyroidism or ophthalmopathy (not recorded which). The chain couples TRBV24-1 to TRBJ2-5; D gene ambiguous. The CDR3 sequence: CATSDLRHNQETQYF. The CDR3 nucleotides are TGTGCCACCAGTGATTTGAGGCACAACCAAGAGACCCAGTACTTC.